This TCR beta chain was retrieved from a study of OX40 agonist ivuxolimab in advanced cancers. In the study overall: A male proportion of about 80% was recorded, with mean age around 64 years and range 23 to 79. Study-wide results and caveats: Normalized T-cell clonal expansion was also low in a subset of nonresponders. CD8+ T cells averaged more expanded clones than CD4+. CD4+ and CD8+ T cells in blood underwent clonal expansion by week 6 at 0.1 to 3.0 mg/kg.

The data were produced by immunoSEQ multiplex PCR, yet TCRdb's version contains in-frame clones alone and is incomplete. The profile covers around 37,000 clones, with about 88% appearing a single time and roughly 13% taken by the ten largest. Comment on this clone: Its antigen is currently unknown.

The CDR3 loop spans 15 amino acids. Germline V gene lookup returns CDR1 MNHEY and CDR2 SMNVEV (reference sequence). V was clipped by 1 base and J by 1 base, with 10 bases between them. This chain links TRBV27 with TRBJ1-1; D remains unclear. This clonotype was obtained from an adult with an advanced solid tumor such as melanoma, head and neck, liver or kidney cancer. The source was CD4+ or CD8+ T cells sorted from blood, collected in a trial of the OX40 agonist ivuxolimab. The CDR3 is CASSLYQESNTEAFF. The CDR3 DNA follows: TGTGCCAGCAGTTTATATCAGGAGTCGAACACTGAAGCTTTCTTT.